This T cell receptor (beta chain) was sequenced in a study of T cell repertoires in cytomegalovirus infection. Background on the study: CMV epitopes, recently identified HLA-C-restricted and well-studied HLA-B-restricted, were used. It was the public TCR beta signatures that indicated both CMV infection and matching HLA type.

TCRdb passed the reads through MiXCR, listing each CDR3 protein once. This table has about 71,000 distinct CDR3 sequences, 20% to 25% appearing once. In its sample, this clonotype was seen a few times. The antigen is unknown. General study points: Carriage of CMV together with the relevant HLA was identifiable through cumulative public TCR beta family frequency. The ex vivo response showed dominance by HLA-C-restricted CMV-specific TCR beta clonotypes.

The length of the CDR3 is 12 residues. Germline loops: CDR1 SEHNR, CDR2 FQNEAQ (reference sequence). Trimming left V 7 bases short and J 2 bases short, with 7 bases between. The J gene is TRBJ2-3, the V gene TRBV7-9; D gene uncertain. The sample in question was CD8+ T cells from cultured PBMCs, obtained from culture after CMV antigen stimulation. The TCR sequence derives from a human donor in good health (CMV status not recorded). Some clones in this sample may be carry-over from other donors' samples. The CDR3 region has the DNA TGTGCCAGCACCGTGAACACAGATACGCAGTATTTT. Translating gives CASTVNTDTQYF.